This T cell receptor (beta chain) was retrieved from a study of T-cell memory formation after mild COVID-19. Study information: TCR clusters mostly belonged to single donors.

TCRalpha and TCRbeta libraries used 5'RACE with constant-segment primers and UMIs. TCRdb independently ran MiXCR on the 5' RACE reads; one entry per CDR3 protein. The data hold around 340,000 distinct CDR3 sequences, with roughly 13% observed a single time. This clonotype was seen a few times. Its antigen is not identified. Trimming removed 0 bases at V and 14 bases at J, with 23 bases between. CDR3 length: 16 amino acids. Germline V lookup: CDR1 DFQATT, CDR2 SNEGSKA (reference sequence). The study's findings and limits: Some SARS-CoV-2-responding clones were already detected in memory before infection. Clones contracting over day 15 to 85 were CD4/CD8 balanced, with later expanders leaning CD4+.

This sequence was found in a man between 18 and 29 years old who had mild COVID-19 (a few samples of this study predate the infection). Cell type and time point are not known. Sequenced sample: PBMCs or a T cell subset sorted from them (not recorded which). V gene TRBV20-1 combines with J gene TRBJ1-6; TRBD1 might be the D (6 bases). CDR3 loop: CSARDDLGQGREALHF. CDR3 DNA: TGCAGTGCTAGAGACGATTTAGGGCAGGGGAGGGAGGCCCTCCACTTT.